This paragraph reports one T cell receptor beta chain. Its antigen is not yet known. No base qualities exist here, and no much larger clone lies one base off it. This sample stems from a study of CDR3 diversity in severe acne (dated by TCRdb to between 2019 and 2020). Library preparation employed PCR. Instrument on record: Illumina HiSeq 2000. The public reads were quality trimmed at Q25 with fastp and then assembled into clones with MiXCR by TCRdb, keeping productive beta chains. When rows share a CDR3 protein, they turn into one entry using the most common DNA and genes. This sample comprises over 100,000 distinct CDR3 sequences, roughly half of them detected only once. The ten largest clones capture 9.5% to 15% of the sample. The trim is 6 bases for V and 4 bases for J, with a gap of 15 bases between the germline ends. Inclusive of the bounding cysteine and phenylalanine, the CDR3 is 15 residues long. The DNA shown is the 45-base CDR3, in frame from base 1. Based on the germline V gene (reference sequence), the CDR1 and CDR2 sequences are SEHNR and FQNEAQ.

Input material: blood. The rearranged chain carries TRBV7-9 and TRBJ2-2; the D gene is possibly TRBD1 or TRBD2, each agreeing over 5 bases. The source of this sequence is a male donor with acne. The sequenced DNA: TGTGCCAGCAGTCCCCCGGGGCTAACCACCGGGGAGCTGTTTTTT. It translates to CASSPPGLTTGELFF.